These 2 T cell receptor beta chains came from one sample sequenced in a study of blood T cell repertoires in COVID-19. Using immunoSEQ multiplex PCR, the repertoire was profiled, and TCRdb retains in-frame clones only, with some absent. The sample has about 350,000 clones; about 90% are singletons. Sample: PBMCs or T cells enriched from blood (not recorded which). These receptors were collected from a woman aged 30 to 39 who had been exposed to COVID-19.

J is TRBJ2-7 and V is TRBV5-5; perhaps TRBD2 as D (5 bases). The CDR3 runs to 14 residues. Germline V gene data show CDR1 as SGHKS and CDR2 as YYEKEE (reference sequence). Trimming pared 6 bases from V and 0 bases from J, leaving 13 bases between. For the CDR3, the DNA is TGTGCCAGCACGAGGGAATGGGGCTCCTACGAGCAGTACTTC. As protein: CASTREWGSYEQYF.

The rearrangement joins TRBV27 to TRBJ1-2; perhaps TRBD1 as D (5 bases). The CDR3 extends over 11 amino acids. Trimming left V 10 bases short and J 5 bases short, with 11 bases between. Germline V lookup: CDR1 MNHEY, CDR2 SMNVEV (reference sequence). CDR3 sequence (DNA): TGTGCCACCCGTGGGGCATATGGCTACACCTTC. This gives the protein CATRGAYGYTF.